The source of this T cell receptor beta chain is a study of CD8+CD57+ T cells in acquired aplastic anemia (dated by TCRdb to the late 2010s). Broadly, across the study: On average, sorted CD4+ and CD8+ cells yielded approximately 3 ug of extracted DNA, with a range of about 0.17 to 27.4 ug. A CD8+CD57+ expansion meant a frequency higher than the mean frequency seen in healthy subjects. What the authors observed across the whole study: Around 30 CD8+ CDR3 sequences were shared between patients and controls but appeared highly expressed in patients and within their immunodominant clones. CD8+ Simpson's diversity did not differ significantly between patients and healthy controls (P=0.060).

The patients picked for sequencing were ones in whom flow cytometry had shown an expansion of CD8+CD57+ cells. Every patient had severe acquired aplastic anemia, diagnosed using the International Study of Aplastic Anemia and Agranulocytosis and Camitta criteria. Patients had received no therapy at the time of blood sampling. TCR repertoires of sorted CD4+ and CD8+ blood T cells from severe aplastic anemia patients and healthy subjects were deep-sequenced in the study. In the USA, patient enrollment took place under clinicaltrials.gov protocols 00001620, 01623167, 00001397, 00071045, 00081523 and 00961064. Ficoll-Paque density gradient centrifugation was used to isolate peripheral blood mononuclear cells. CD4+ and CD8+ T cells were sorted by FACS or magnetic beads before DNA extraction. Notes on this clonotype: Its antigen target is currently unknown. Nothing much larger sits one base from this clone, and base qualities are not available.

TCR beta VDJ combination and CDR3 sequence profiling used genomic DNA as the template. TCR repertoire sequencing was run on an Illumina HiSeq 2000. The authors processed their data as follows. Repertoires were assessed using TRBV/TRBJ rearrangement plots, CDR3 size and DJ length profiles, and Simpson's diversity index. The immunodominant clone was defined as the most abundant DNA sequence in deep sequencing data. CDR3 amino acid sequences were screened for sharing across subjects and compared with published repertoires and the VDJdb database. TCRdb reprocessing: public reads trimmed at Q25 with fastp, clones called with MiXCR, in-frame beta chains kept. For every CDR3 protein sequence, its rows merge into one entry that carries the most common genes and DNA. The V and J calls were not made by the authors but by TCRdb's processing. The sample includes some 120,000 distinct CDR3 sequences, with 45% to 60% observed a single time. Around 27% of the sample rests with the top ten.

Here V drops 6 bases and J drops 5 bases, and the junction holds 7 bases not matched to any gene. Sequences LNHDA (CDR1) and SQIVND (CDR2) are obtained from the germline V gene (reference sequence). From its cysteine to its phenylalanine, the CDR3 spans 13 amino acids. The sequence is cut down to CDR3 DNA, 39 bases in frame from base 1. This chain joins TRBV19 to TRBJ2-7, and 7 junctional nucleotides match TRBD2. This TCR came from a human donor with aplastic anemia. Material for sequencing was sorted CD4+, CD8+, or CD8+CD57+ T cells (not recorded which) from PBMCs. The DNA is as follows: TGTGCCAGTAGCGCGCGGGAGATCCACGAGCAGTACTTC. This translates into CASSAREIHEQYF.